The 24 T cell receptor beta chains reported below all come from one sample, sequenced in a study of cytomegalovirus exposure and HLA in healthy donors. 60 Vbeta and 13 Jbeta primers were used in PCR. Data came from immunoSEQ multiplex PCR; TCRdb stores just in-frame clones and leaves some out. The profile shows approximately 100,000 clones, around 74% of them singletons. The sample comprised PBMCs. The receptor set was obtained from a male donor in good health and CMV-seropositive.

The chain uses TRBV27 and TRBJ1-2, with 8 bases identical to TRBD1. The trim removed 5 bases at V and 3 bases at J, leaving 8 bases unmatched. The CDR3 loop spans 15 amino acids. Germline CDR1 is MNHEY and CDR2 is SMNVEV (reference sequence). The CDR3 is CASSPRTGSHYGYTF. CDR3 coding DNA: TGTGCCAGCAGTCCCCGGACAGGGAGCCACTATGGCTACACCTTC.

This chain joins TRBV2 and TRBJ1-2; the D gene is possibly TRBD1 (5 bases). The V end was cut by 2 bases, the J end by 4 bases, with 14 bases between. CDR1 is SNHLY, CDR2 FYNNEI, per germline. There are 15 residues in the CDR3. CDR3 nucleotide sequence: TGTGCCAGCAGTGAAATGGGCGACAGCCTCTATGGCTACACCTTC. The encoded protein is CASSEMGDSLYGYTF.

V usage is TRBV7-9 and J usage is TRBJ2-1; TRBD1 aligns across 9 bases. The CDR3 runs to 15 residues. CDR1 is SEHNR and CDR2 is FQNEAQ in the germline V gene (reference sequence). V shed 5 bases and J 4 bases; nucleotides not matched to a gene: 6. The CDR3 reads CASSKGQGLYNEQFF. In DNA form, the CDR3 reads TGTGCCAGCAGCAAGGGACAGGGCCTATACAATGAGCAGTTCTTC.

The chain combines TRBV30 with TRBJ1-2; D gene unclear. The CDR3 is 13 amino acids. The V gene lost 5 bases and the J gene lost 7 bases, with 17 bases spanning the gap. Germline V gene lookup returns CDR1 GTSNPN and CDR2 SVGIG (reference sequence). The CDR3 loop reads CAWGRTRTCGYTF. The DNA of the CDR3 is TGTGCCTGGGGCCGGACTCGCACCTGTGGCTACACCTTC.

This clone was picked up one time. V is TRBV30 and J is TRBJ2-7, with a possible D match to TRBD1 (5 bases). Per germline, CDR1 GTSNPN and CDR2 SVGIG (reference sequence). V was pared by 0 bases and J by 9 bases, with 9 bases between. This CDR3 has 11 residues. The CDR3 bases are TGTGCCTGGAGTGTACAGGATGCGCAGTACTTC. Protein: CAWSVQDAQYF.

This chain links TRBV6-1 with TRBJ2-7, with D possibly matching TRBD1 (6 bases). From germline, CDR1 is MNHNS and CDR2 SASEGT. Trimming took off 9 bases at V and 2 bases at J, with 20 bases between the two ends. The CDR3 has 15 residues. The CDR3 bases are TGTGCCAGTAGTAGGGAGCGGACAGCTACCTACGAGCAGTACTTC. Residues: CASSRERTATYEQYF.

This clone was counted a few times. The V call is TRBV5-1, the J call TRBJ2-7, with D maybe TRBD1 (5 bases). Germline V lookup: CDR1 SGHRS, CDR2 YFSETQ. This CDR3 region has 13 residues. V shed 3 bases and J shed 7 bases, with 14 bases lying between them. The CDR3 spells CASSSPPQGEQYF. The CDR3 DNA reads TGCGCCAGCAGCTCACCGCCCCAGGGAGAGCAGTACTTC.

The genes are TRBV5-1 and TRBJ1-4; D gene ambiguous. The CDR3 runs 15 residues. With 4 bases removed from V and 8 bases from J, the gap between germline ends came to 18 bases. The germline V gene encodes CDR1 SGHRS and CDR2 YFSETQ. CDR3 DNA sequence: TGCGCCAGCAGCCCCTCAATCCTAGGTAACGAAAAACTGTTTTTT. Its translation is CASSPSILGNEKLFF. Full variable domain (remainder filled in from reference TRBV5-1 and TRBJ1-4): KAGVTQTPRYLIKTRGQQVTLSCSPISGHRSVSWYQQTPGQGLQFLFEYFSETQRNKGNFPGRFSGRQFSNSRSEMNVSTLELGDSALYLCASSPSILGNEKLFFGSGTQLSVL.

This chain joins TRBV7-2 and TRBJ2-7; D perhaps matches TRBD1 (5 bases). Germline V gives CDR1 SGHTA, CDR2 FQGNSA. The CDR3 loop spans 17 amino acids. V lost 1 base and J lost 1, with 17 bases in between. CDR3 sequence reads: CASSLVPPQGGSYEQYF. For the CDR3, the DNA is TGTGCCAGCAGCTTAGTGCCCCCGCAGGGTGGGTCCTACGAGCAGTACTTC. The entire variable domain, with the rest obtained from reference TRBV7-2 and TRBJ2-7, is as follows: GAGVSQSPSNKVTEKGKDVELRCDPISGHTALYWYRQSLGQGLEFLIYFQGNSAPDKSGLPSDRFSAERTGGSVSTLTIQRTQQEDSAVYLCASSLVPPQGGSYEQYFGPGTRLTVT.

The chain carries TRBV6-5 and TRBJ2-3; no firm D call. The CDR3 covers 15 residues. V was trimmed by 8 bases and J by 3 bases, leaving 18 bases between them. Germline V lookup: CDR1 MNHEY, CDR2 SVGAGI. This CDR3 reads CASGSPLGGTDTQYF. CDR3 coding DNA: TGTGCCAGCGGGTCTCCTCTAGGTGGGACAGATACGCAGTATTTT.

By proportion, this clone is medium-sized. In DNA form, the CDR3 reads TGTGCCAGCAGCGGCCCCACGGACACCCGAAGCACAGATACGCAGTATTTT. Amino acids: CASSGPTDTRSTDTQYF. This chain connects TRBV7-9 to TRBJ2-3; a possible D gene is TRBD1 (5 bases). The CDR3 spans 17 residues. Germline V gene lookup returns CDR1 SEHNR and CDR2 FQNEAQ (reference sequence). The V gene lost 5 bases and the J gene lost 0 bases, with 18 bases spanning the gap.

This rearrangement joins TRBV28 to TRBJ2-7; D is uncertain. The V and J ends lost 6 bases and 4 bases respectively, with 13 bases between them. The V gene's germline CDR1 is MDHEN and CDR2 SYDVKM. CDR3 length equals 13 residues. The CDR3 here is CASSAPSRYEQYF. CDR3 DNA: TGTGCCAGCAGCGCCCCGTCGCGTTACGAGCAGTACTTC.

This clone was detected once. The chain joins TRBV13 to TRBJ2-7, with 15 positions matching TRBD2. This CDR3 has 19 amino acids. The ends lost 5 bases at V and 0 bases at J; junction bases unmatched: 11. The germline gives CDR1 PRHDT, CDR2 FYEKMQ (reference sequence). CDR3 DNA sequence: TGTGCCAGCAGCACCACCGGACTAGCGGGGGGGATTAGCTCCTACGAGCAGTACTTC. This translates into CASSTTGLAGGISSYEQYF.

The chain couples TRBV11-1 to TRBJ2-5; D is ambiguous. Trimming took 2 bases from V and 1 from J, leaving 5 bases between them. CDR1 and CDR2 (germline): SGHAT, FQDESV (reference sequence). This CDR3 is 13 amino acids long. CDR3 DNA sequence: TGTGCCAGCAGCTTACTAACCCAAGAGACCCAGTACTTC. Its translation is CASSLLTQETQYF.

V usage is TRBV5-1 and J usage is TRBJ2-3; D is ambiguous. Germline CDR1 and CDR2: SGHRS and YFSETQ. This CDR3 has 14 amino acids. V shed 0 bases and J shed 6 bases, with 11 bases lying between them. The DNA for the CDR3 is TGCGCCAGCAGCTTGGAGCCGTCGAGGGATACGCAGTATTTT. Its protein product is CASSLEPSRDTQYF.

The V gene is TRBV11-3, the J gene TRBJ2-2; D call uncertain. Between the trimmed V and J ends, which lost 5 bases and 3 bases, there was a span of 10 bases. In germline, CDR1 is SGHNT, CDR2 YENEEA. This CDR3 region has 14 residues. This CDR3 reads CASSLKTDTGELFF. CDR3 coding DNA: TGTGCCAGCAGCCTCAAAACTGACACCGGGGAGCTGTTTTTT. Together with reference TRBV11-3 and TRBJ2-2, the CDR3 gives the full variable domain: EAGVVQSPRYKIIEKKQPVAFWCNPISGHNTLYWYLQNLGQGPELLIRYENEEAVDDSQLPKDRFSAERLKGVDSTLKIQPAELGDSAVYLCASSLKTDTGELFFGEGSRLTVL.

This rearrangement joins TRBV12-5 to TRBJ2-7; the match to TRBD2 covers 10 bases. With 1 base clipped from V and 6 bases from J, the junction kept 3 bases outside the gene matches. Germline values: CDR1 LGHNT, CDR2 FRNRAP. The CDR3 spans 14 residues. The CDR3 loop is CASGLDSGGFEQYF. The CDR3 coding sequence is TGTGCTAGTGGTTTGGATAGCGGGGGGTTCGAGCAGTACTTC.

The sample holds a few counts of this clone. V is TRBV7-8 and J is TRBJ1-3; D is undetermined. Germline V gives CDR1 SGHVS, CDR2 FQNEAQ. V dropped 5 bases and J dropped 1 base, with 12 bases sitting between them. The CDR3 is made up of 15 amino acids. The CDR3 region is CASSPEGLSGNTIYF. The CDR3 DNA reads TGTGCCAGCAGCCCCGAGGGCCTATCTGGAAACACCATATATTTT.

In DNA form, the CDR3 reads TGTGCCAGCAGGGCGACTGGCGGCTACACAGATACGCAGTATTTT. Translated: CASRATGGYTDTQYF. The gene calls are TRBV2 and TRBJ2-3; D is unresolved. Trimming stripped 6 bases from V and 2 bases from J, with 15 bases between. The CDR3 sequence is 15 residues long. Germline CDR1 reads SNHLY; CDR2 reads FYNNEI.

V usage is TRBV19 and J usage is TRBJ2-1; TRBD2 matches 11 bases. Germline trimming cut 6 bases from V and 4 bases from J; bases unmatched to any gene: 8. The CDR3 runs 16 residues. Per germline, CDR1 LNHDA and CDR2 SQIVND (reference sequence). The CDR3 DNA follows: TGTGCCAGTAGGCTCCCCGGGACTAGCGGATACAATGAGCAGTTCTTC. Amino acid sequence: CASRLPGTSGYNEQFF. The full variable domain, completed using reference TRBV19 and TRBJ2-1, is DGGITQSPKYLFRKEGQNVTLSCEQNLNHDAMYWYRQDPGQGLRLIYYSQIVNDFQKGDIAEGYSVSREKKESFPLTVTSAQKNPTAFYLCASRLPGTSGYNEQFFGPGTRLTVL.

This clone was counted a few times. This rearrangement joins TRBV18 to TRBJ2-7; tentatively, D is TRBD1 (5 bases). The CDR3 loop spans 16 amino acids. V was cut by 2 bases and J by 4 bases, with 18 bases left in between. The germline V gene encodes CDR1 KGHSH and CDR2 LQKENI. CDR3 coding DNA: TGTGCCAGCTCACCAGGGCGTTCAGGGAAGTCATACGAGCAGTACTTC. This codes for CASSPGRSGKSYEQYF.

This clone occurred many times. This CDR3 is CASSQVQGDRFGNTIYF. CDR3 in DNA: TGCGCCAGCAGCCAGGTACAGGGGGACCGATTTGGAAACACCATATATTTT. The rearrangement links TRBV4-3 to TRBJ1-3, with 8 bases matching TRBD1. Germline CDR1 reads LGHNA; CDR2 reads YSLEER. This CDR3 comprises 17 residues. After removal of 3 bases from V and 3 bases from J, the junction contained 10 bases not matched to a gene.

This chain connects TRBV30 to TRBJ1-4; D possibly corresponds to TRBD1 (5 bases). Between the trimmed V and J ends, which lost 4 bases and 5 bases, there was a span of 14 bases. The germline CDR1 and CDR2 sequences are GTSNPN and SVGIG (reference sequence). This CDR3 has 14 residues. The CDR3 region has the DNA TGTGCCTGGAAGGGGCAGGGTGGGAATGAAAAACTGTTTTTT. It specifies CAWKGQGGNEKLFF.

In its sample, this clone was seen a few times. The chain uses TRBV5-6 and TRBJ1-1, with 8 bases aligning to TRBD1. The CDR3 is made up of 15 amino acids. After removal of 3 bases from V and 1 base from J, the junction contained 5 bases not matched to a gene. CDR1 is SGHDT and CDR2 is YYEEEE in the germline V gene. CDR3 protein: CASSWTGNGNTEAFF. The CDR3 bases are TGTGCCAGCAGCTGGACAGGGAACGGGAACACTGAAGCTTTCTTT.